Below, one TCR beta chain is given with its context. This sample is drawn from a study of blood T cell repertoires in COVID-19. Across the whole study: Samples came from the United States, Italy and Spain, spanning acute and convalescent COVID-19. Sources were T cells, B-cell-depleted T cells, or PBMCs; the material itself was cDNA or gDNA.

Deletions cut 4 bases from V and 2 bases from J, with 9 bases between. The CDR3 length is 13 residues. CDR1 is SEHNR and CDR2 is FQNEAQ in the germline V gene (reference sequence). As handled by the study authors: Reference gene primer amplification gave estimated nucleated cell counts. The assay was immunoSEQ multiplex PCR, and TCRdb's table has in-frame clones only and misses some. V and J calls and clone size come straight from that table; D and trimming were deduced from the DNA. The sample consists of tens of thousands of clones, 70% to 90% of them appearing once. J is TRBJ2-7 and V is TRBV7-9; D possibly corresponds to TRBD1 (5 bases). The clonotype originates from a woman aged 80 or older with acute or convalescent COVID-19. Sequenced sample: peripheral blood. Here the CDR3 DNA reads TGTGCCAGCAGCTGGGGCACCGCCTACGAGCAGTACTTC. Encoded protein: CASSWGTAYEQYF.